The T cell receptor (beta chain) under discussion was sequenced for a study of Siglec-9 on CD8 T cells in melanoma (dated 2019 in TCRdb). Context from the whole study: The study examined the expression of Siglec-9 on CD8+ T cells and how Siglec-9 regulates T cells within the melanoma tumor microenvironment.

On this clone: The antigen it recognizes is unknown. No much larger clone is present one base from it, and per-base qualities are unavailable.

The method behind the library was the immunoSEQ multiplex PCR assay. TCRdb took this table from immuneACCESS and kept in-frame rearrangements with V and J called. Such tables lack part of the clones; where checked against another copy, unresolved V genes explain under half of the gap, and the rest is unexplained. The sample table shows 25,000 to 35,000 clones, and around three quarters are seen once. The biggest ten clones account for approximately 5% of the sample. General conclusions and limits of the study: An effector memory CD8+ T-cell subset that appeared to accumulate within melanoma tumors was reported to be marked and regulated by Siglec-9.

CDR1 and CDR2, per the germline V gene, are KGHSH and LQKENI. The junction carries 10 bases between V and J, which are trimmed by 1 base and 0 bases respectively. The CDR3 holds 16 amino acids from the cysteine to the phenylalanine. Kept here is only the CDR3 DNA, which spans 48 bases and is read in frame from base 1. This receptor was identified in a human donor in good health. Sequencing was done on a sample of Siglec-9- CD8+ T cells sorted from blood. The cell subset or site label corresponds to: CD8 T cells lacking Siglec-9. The sequence links TRBV18 to TRBJ2-1; the D segment could be TRBD1, given 6 matching bases. The CDR3 protein: CASSPRGPPSYNEQFF. At the DNA level, the sequence is TGTGCCAGCTCACCACGGGGGCCCCCCTCCTACAATGAGCAGTTCTTC.